This T cell receptor (beta chain) was recovered during a study of T-cell memory formation after mild COVID-19. Across the study: Clustering of TCRs was largely donor specific.

This clonotype came up many times. The antigen remains undetermined. Points from the study as a whole: Pre-infection memory harbored some responding clones, suggesting cross-reactive memory joined. CM and EM subsets held most contracting CD4+ clones; EMRA held CD8+ ones.

The 5'RACE method, run with constant-segment primers, produced TCR alpha and TCR beta cDNA libraries (carrying sample barcodes and UMIs). One entry per CDR3 protein, called by TCRdb with MiXCR from the 5' RACE reads. Among around 50,000 distinct CDR3 sequences listed, roughly a quarter were seen once. This receptor was obtained from a man aged 18 to 29 who had mild COVID-19 (a few samples of this study predate the infection). Cell type and time point are not known. Source material: PBMCs or a T cell subset sorted from them (not recorded which).

In DNA form, the CDR3 reads TGTGCCAGCAGTATTCTAGCGGGGGGAACCTACGAGCAGTACGTC. Its translation is CASSILAGGTYEQYV. The J gene is TRBJ2-7, the V gene TRBV7-2; the match to TRBD2 covers 11 bases. Germline V gene sequence: CDR1 SGHTA, CDR2 FQGNSA. Trimming at V came to 6 bases and at J to 2 bases, leaving 6 bases not matched to a gene. CDR3 length: 15 amino acids.